This T cell receptor (beta chain) is drawn from a study of shared clonotypes between healthy human individuals. This CDR3 is built from 15 residues. Germline V gene sequence: CDR1 SGHRS, CDR2 YFSETQ. V dropped 4 bases and J dropped 3; count of bases not matched to a gene: 8. Naive CD8 isolation took CD45RO-negative cells positively selected for CCR7 and excluded terminally differentiated effector memory CD45RA+ cells. Some clones are missing from TCRdb's copy, which holds only in-frame ones; the method was immunoSEQ multiplex PCR. The table has 2 million to 2.5 million clones, about 93% seen once. The origin of this receptor is a man aged 18 to 30 in good health. Some clones in this sample may be carry-over from other donors' samples. The rearrangement links TRBV5-1 to TRBJ2-7; 9 positions match TRBD1. The specimen was naive CD8+ T cells from PBMCs. The CDR3 nucleotides are TGCGCCAGCAGCACGTGGACAGGGGCGAACTACGAGCAGTACTTC. It yields the protein CASSTWTGANYEQYF.